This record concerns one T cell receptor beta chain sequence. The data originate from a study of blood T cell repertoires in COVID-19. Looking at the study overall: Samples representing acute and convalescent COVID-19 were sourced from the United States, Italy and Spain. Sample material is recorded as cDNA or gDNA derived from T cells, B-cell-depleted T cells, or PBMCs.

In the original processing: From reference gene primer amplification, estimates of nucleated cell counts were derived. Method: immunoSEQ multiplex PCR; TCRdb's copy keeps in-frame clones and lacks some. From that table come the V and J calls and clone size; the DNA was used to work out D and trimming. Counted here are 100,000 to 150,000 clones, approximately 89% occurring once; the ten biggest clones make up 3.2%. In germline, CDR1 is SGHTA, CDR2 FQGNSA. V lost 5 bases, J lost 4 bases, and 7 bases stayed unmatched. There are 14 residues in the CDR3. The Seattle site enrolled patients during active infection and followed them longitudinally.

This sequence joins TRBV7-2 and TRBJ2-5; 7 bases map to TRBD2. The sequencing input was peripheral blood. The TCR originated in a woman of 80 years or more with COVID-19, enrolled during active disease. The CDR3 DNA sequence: TGTGCCAGCAGCCCGGGGGGAGGGCGAGAGACCCAGTACTTC. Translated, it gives CASSPGGGRETQYF.